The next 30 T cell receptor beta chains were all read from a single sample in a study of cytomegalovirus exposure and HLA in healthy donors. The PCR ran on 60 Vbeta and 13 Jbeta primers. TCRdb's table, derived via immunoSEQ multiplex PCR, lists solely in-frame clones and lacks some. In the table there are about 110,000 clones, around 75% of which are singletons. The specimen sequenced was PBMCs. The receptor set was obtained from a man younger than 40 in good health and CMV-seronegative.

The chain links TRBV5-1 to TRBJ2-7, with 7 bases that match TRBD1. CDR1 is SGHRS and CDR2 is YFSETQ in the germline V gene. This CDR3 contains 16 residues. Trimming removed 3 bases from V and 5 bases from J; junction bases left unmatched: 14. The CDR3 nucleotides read TGCGCCAGCAGCTCCTCGACCCTGACAGGGCGGAACGAGCAGTACTTC. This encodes CASSSSTLTGRNEQYF.

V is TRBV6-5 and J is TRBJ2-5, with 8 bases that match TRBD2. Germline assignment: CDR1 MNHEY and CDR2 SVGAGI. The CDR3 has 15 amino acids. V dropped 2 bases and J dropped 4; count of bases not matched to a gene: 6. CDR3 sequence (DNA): TGTGCCAGCAGTTACGGGACTAGGCGGGGAGAGACCCAGTACTTC. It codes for CASSYGTRRGETQYF.

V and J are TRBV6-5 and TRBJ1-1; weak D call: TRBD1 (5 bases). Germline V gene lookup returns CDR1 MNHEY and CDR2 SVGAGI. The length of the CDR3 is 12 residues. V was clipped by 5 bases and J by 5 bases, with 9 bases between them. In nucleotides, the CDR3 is TGTGCCAGCAGTACTCAGGGAACTGAAGCTTTCTTT. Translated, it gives CASSTQGTEAFF.

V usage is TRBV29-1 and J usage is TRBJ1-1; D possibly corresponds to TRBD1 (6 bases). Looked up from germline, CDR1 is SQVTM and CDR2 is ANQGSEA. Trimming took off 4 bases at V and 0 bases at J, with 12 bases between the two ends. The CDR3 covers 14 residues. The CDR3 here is CSVAGQPMNTEAFF. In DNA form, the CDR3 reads TGCAGCGTTGCGGGACAACCGATGAACACTGAAGCTTTCTTT.

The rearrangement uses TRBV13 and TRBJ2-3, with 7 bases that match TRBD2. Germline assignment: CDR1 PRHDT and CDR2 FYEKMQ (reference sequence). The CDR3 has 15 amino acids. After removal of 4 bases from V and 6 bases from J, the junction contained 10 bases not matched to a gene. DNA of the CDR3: TGTGCCAGCAGCTACGCCCGTACTAGCGTCGATACGCAGTATTTT. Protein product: CASSYARTSVDTQYF.

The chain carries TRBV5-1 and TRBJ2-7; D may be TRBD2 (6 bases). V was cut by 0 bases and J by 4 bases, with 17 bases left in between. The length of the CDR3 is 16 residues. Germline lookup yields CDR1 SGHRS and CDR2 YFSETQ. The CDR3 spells CASSLAPAGGGYEQYF. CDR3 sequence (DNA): TGCGCCAGCAGCTTGGCGCCAGCCGGCGGAGGGTACGAGCAGTACTTC.

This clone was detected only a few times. CDR3: CASSLATGGRSYEQYF. The DNA of the CDR3 is TGTGCCAGCAGCTTAGCGACAGGGGGCCGTTCCTACGAGCAGTACTTC. The chain employs TRBV7-9 and TRBJ2-7; 10 positions agree with TRBD1. Germline V gives CDR1 SEHNR, CDR2 FQNEAQ (reference sequence). The CDR3 has 16 residues. V dropped 0 bases and J dropped 1; count of bases not matched to a gene: 3.

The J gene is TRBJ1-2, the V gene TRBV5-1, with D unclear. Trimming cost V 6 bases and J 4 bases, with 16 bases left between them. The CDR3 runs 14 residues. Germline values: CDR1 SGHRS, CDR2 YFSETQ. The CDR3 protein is CASTDGGPAYGYTF. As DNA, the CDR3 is TGCGCCAGCACCGACGGAGGACCGGCCTATGGCTACACCTTC.

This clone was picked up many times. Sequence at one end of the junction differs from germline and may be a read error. CDR3 loop: CASSRGGDSPRF. CDR3 sequence (DNA): TGTGCCAGCTCACGGGGAGGGGACTCTCCCAGGTTC. The chain combines TRBV18 with TRBJ2-7, with 7 nucleotides matching TRBD2. The CDR3 is 12 amino acids. In germline, CDR1 is KGHSH, CDR2 LQKENI.

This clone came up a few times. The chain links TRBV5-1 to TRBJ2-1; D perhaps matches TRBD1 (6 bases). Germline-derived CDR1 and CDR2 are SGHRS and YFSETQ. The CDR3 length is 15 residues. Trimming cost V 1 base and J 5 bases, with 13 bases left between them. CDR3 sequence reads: CASSLLQGSNNEQFF. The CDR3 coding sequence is TGCGCCAGCAGCTTGTTACAGGGCAGCAACAATGAGCAGTTCTTC.

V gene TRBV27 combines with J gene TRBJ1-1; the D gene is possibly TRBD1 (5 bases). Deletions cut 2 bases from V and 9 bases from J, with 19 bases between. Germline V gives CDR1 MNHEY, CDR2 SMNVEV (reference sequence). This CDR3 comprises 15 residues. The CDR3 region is CASSLTGRDGIKAFF. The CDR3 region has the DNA TGTGCCAGCAGTTTAACAGGCAGGGATGGGATTAAAGCTTTCTTT.

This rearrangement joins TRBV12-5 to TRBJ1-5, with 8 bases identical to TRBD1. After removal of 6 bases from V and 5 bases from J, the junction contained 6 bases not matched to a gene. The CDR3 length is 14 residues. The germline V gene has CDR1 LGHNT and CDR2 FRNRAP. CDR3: CASGDRVKDQPQHF. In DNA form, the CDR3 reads TGTGCTAGTGGGGACAGGGTTAAGGATCAGCCCCAGCATTTT.

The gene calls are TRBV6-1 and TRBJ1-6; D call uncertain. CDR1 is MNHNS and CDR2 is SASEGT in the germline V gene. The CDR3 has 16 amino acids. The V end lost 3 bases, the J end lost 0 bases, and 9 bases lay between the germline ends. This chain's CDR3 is CASSDGQSSYNSPLHF. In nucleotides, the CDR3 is TGTGCCAGCAGTGATGGGCAGAGCTCCTATAATTCACCCCTCCACTTT.

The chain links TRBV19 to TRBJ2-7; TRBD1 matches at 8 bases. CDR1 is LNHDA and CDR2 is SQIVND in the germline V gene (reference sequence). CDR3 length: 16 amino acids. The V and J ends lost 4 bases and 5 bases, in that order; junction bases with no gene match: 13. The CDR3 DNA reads TGTGCCAGTAGTACAAGGACAGGACAGGGAGTGAACGAGCAGTACTTC. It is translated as CASSTRTGQGVNEQYF.

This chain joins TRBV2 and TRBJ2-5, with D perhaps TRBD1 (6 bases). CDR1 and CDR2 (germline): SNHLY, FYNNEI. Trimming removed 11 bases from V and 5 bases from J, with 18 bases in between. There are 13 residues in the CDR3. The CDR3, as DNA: TGTGCCGCTAACGAGGGACATGAGGAGACCCAGTACTTC. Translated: CAANEGHEETQYF.

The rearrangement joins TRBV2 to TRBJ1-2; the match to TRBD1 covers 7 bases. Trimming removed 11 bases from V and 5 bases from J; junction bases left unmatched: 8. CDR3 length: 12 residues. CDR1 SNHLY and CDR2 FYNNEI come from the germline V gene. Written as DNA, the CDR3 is TGTGCCGGCGGGACAGTCCCATATGGCTACACCTTC. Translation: CAGGTVPYGYTF.

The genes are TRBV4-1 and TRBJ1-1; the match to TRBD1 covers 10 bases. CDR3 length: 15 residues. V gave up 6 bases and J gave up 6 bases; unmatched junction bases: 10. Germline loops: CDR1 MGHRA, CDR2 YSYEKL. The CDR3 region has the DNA TGCGCCAGCAGAGATAGACAGGGGGCGCAGGCTGAAGCTTTCTTT. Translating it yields CASRDRQGAQAEAFF.

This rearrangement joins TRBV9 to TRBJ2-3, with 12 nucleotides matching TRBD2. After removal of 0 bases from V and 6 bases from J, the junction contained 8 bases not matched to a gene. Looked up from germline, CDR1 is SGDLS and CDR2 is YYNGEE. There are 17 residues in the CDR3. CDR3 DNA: TGTGCCAGCAGCGTAGAACTAGCGGGGGGTGCTGAGGATACGCAGTATTTT. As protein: CASSVELAGGAEDTQYF.

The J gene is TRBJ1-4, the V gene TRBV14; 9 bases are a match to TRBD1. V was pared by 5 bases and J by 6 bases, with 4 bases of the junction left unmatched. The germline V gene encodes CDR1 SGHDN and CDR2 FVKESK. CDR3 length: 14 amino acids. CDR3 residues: CASSTTGGDEKLFF. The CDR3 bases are TGTGCCAGCAGCACGACAGGGGGTGATGAAAAACTGTTTTTT.

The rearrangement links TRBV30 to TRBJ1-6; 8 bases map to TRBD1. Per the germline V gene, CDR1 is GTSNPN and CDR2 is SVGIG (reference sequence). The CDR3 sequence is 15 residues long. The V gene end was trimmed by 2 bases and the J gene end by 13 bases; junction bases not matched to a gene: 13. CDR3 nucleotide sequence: TGTGCCTGGAGTCCACCTGGACAGGGTTTTTCCCCCCTCCACTTT. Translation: CAWSPPGQGFSPLHF.

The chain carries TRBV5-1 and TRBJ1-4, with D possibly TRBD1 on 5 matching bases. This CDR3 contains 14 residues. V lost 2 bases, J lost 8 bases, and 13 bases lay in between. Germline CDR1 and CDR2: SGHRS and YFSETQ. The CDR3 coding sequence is TGCGCCAGCAGCTTTGGTCAGGGTGAAGAAAAACTGTTTTTT. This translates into CASSFGQGEEKLFF.

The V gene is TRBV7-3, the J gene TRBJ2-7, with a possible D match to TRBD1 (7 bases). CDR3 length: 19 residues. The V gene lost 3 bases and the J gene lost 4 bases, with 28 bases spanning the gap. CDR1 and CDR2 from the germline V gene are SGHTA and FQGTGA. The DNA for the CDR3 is TGTGCCAGCAGCTTTTCTGGAGGGGGTAGACAGGGACATAATTACGAGCAGTACTTC. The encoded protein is CASSFSGGGRQGHNYEQYF.

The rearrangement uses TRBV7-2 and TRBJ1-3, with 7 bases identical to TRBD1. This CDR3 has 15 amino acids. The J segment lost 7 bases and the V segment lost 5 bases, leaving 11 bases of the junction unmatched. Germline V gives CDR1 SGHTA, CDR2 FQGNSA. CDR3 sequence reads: CASSPLQGGRNTIYF. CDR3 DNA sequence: TGTGCCAGCAGCCCTCTTCAGGGGGGTAGGAACACCATATATTTT.

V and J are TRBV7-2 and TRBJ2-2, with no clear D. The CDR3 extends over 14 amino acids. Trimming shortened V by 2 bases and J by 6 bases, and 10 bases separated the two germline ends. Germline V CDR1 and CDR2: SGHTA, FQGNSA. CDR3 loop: CASSLSRMAGELFF. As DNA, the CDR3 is TGTGCCAGCAGCTTAAGCCGTATGGCCGGGGAGCTGTTTTTT.

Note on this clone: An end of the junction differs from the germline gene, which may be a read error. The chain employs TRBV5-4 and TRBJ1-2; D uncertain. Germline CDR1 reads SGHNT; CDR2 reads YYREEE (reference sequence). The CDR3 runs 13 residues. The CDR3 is CANSLRGPYGYTF. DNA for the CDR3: TGTGCCAACAGCCTCCGAGGTCCCTATGGCTACACCTTC.

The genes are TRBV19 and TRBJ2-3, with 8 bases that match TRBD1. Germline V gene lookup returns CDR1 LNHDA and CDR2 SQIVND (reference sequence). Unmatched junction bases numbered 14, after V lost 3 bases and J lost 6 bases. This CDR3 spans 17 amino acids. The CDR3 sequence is CASSIKDRGLGRDTQYF. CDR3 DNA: TGTGCCAGTAGTATTAAAGACAGGGGTTTGGGACGCGATACGCAGTATTTT.

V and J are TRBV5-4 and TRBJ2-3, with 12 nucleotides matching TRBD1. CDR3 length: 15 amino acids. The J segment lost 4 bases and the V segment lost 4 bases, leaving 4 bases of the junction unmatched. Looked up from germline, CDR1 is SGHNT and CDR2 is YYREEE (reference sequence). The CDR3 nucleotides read TGTGCCAGCAGCGGGACAGGGGGCTTCGCAGATACGCAGTATTTT. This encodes CASSGTGGFADTQYF.

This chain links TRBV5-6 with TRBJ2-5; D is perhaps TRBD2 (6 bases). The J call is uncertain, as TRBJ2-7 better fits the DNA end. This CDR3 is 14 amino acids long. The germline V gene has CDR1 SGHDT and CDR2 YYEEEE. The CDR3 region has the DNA TGTGCCAGCAGCGGCGGGGTCCTCTCCTACGAGCAGTACTTC. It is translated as CASSGGVLSYEQYF.

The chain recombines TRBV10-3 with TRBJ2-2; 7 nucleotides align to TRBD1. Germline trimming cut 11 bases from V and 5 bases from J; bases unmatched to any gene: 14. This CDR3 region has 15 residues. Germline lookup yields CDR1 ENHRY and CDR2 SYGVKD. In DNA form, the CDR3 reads TGTGCCTCCACCAACCGGGACAGACAAACCGGGGAGCTGTTTTTT. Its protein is CASTNRDRQTGELFF.

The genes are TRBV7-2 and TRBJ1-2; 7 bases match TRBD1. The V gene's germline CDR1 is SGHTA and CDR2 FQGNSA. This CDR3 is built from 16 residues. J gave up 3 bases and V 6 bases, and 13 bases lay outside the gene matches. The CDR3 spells CASSAAGTAQYYGYTF. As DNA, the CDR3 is TGTGCCAGCAGTGCCGCCGGGACAGCACAATACTATGGCTACACCTTC.